Below are 10 T cell receptor beta chains sequenced from a single sample in a study of response to subunit inactivated influenza vaccine. MiXCR, applied by TCRdb to the RT-PCR reads, yields one record per CDR3 protein. In the table there are 500,000 to 600,000 distinct CDR3 sequences, 10% to 15% of which are singletons. The sample here was PBMCs from blood, taken on the day of vaccination. The receptors stem from a man aged 45-65 years who received an inactivated influenza vaccine.

This clonotype has a handful of counts. The rearrangement links TRBV4-3 to TRBJ2-1, with 8 bases identical to TRBD2. J gave up 7 bases and V 4 bases, and 9 bases lay outside the gene matches. This CDR3 contains 15 residues. Germline values: CDR1 LGHNA, CDR2 YSLEER. The CDR3 DNA is TGCGCCAGCAGCCTCAAGCGGGAGTGGAGGAATGAGCAGTTCTTC. Translated: CASSLKREWRNEQFF.

This clonotype was observed many times. The chain recombines TRBV12-3 or TRBV12-4 with TRBJ2-2; possibly TRBD2 for D (6 bases). The CDR3 is made up of 13 amino acids. The V and J ends lost 6 bases and 12 bases respectively, with 17 bases between them. The CDR3 here is CASSLRLEGQLFF. CDR3 DNA sequence: TGTGCCAGCAGCTTAAGGTTGGAGGGGCAGCTGTTTTTT.

This clonotype was picked up a small number of times. V is TRBV7-8 and J is TRBJ2-2; perhaps D is TRBD1 or TRBD2 (5 bases each). Germline CDR1 reads SGHVS; CDR2 reads FQNEAQ. V was shortened by 5 bases and J by 4 bases, with 11 bases between the two germline ends. This CDR3 spans 14 amino acids. The CDR3: CASSRDGSTGELFF. The CDR3 DNA is TGTGCCAGCAGCCGGGACGGATCCACCGGGGAGCTGTTTTTT.

The CDR3 DNA follows: TGTGCCAGCAGAAGGGACAGGAATCAGCCCCAGCATTTT. Translation gives CASRRDRNQPQHF. The chain couples TRBV6-2 or TRBV6-3 to TRBJ1-5; 8 positions match TRBD1. The germline V gene encodes CDR1 MNHEY and CDR2 SVGEGT. The V segment lost 6 bases and the J segment 4 bases; nucleotides outside the gene matches: 2. The CDR3 is made up of 13 amino acids.

The gene calls are TRBV7-9 and TRBJ2-2; maybe TRBD1 (6 bases). The CDR3 extends over 13 amino acids. The V gene lost 8 bases and the J gene lost 0 bases, with 7 bases spanning the gap. Germline values: CDR1 SEHNR, CDR2 FQNEAQ (reference sequence). CDR3 sequence (DNA): TGTGCCAGCGGGGGCGCGAACACCGGGGAGCTGTTTTTT. Its protein is CASGGANTGELFF.

There are a few counts of this clonotype. The chain uses TRBV18 and TRBJ2-5, with a tentative D call TRBD1 (5 bases). V was clipped by 5 bases and J by 5 bases, with 18 bases between them. The germline gives CDR1 KGHSH, CDR2 LQKENI. This CDR3 contains 15 residues. CDR3 protein: CASSWKQGDPETQYF. The CDR3 coding sequence is TGTGCCAGCTCATGGAAGCAGGGTGACCCGGAGACCCAGTACTTC. Variable domain in full (rest from reference TRBV18 and TRBJ2-5): NAGVMQNPRHLVRRRGQEARLRCSPMKGHSHVYWYRQLPEEGLKFMVYLQKENIIDESGMPKERFSAEFPKEGPSILRIQQVVRGDSAAYFCASSWKQGDPETQYFGPGTRLLVL.

In its sample, this clonotype was seen many times. The V call is TRBV20-1, the J call TRBJ1-1; D gene ambiguous. The V gene lost 5 bases and the J gene lost 4 bases, with 14 bases spanning the gap. Germline CDR1 is DFQATT and CDR2 is SNEGSKA (reference sequence). The CDR3 spans 13 residues. CDR3 nucleotide sequence: TGCAGTGCTCCCCCCTGGACGGGCACTGAAGCTTTCTTT. Its protein is CSAPPWTGTEAFF.

Only a few counts were recorded for this clonotype. The CDR3 DNA is TGTGCCAGCAGCTGGGACCCCTCCCAAGAGACCCAGTACTTC. As protein: CASSWDPSQETQYF. The chain links TRBV5-4 to TRBJ2-5; D is possibly TRBD1 or TRBD2 (5 bases each). The CDR3 spans 14 residues. Trimming took 3 bases from V and 1 from J, leaving 10 bases between them. Germline values: CDR1 SGHNT, CDR2 YYREEE (reference sequence).

This chain uses TRBV11-2 with TRBJ1-1; D unresolved. The V end lost 6 bases, the J end lost 1 base, and 12 bases lay between the germline ends. This CDR3 spans 14 amino acids. Germline V CDR1 and CDR2: SGHAT, FQNNGV. The CDR3 nucleotides are TGTGCCAGCAGGAGAGACCCGCAGAACACTGAAGCTTTCTTT. It is translated as CASRRDPQNTEAFF.

This rearrangement joins TRBV4-2 to TRBJ2-5; 9 bases align to TRBD2. J gave up 4 bases and V 2 bases, and 5 bases lay outside the gene matches. In germline, CDR1 is LGHNA, CDR2 YNFKEQ. This CDR3 has 15 residues. CDR3 sequence reads: CASSQRSGGGETQYF. CDR3 DNA sequence: TGTGCCAGCAGCCAACGTAGCGGGGGAGGAGAGACCCAGTACTTC.